This passage covers 27 T cell receptor beta chains from one sample sequenced in a study of cytomegalovirus exposure and HLA in healthy donors. PCR was performed using 60 Vbeta and 13 Jbeta primers. Clones were read by immunoSEQ multiplex PCR, and TCRdb kept only the in-frame ones, dropping some. This sample has approximately 100,000 clones, with 65% to 90% found just once. The sequenced sample was PBMCs. The receptors were gathered from a woman aged 18-30 years in good health and CMV-seronegative.

The chain joins TRBV11-1 to TRBJ1-2; D possibly corresponds to TRBD1 (5 bases). CDR1 and CDR2 from the germline V gene are SGHAT and FQDESV (reference sequence). This CDR3 spans 13 amino acids. The V and J ends lost 5 bases and 7 bases respectively, with 14 bases between them. This chain's CDR3 is CASSLDIRGGYTF. In DNA form, the CDR3 reads TGTGCCAGCAGCCTGGACATCCGTGGTGGCTACACCTTC.

The chain uses TRBV4-3 and TRBJ2-5; 7 positions agree with TRBD2. The J call is doubtful: the DNA matches TRBJ2-7 better. Germline V lookup: CDR1 LGHNA, CDR2 YSLEER. CDR3 size: 15 residues. The CDR3 region is CASSQVGGGSYEQYF. DNA of the CDR3: TGCGCCAGCAGCCAAGTTGGCGGGGGCTCCTACGAGCAGTACTTC.

This sequence joins TRBV7-2 and TRBJ1-1; D unclear. The length of the CDR3 is 13 residues. Trimming cost V 5 bases and J 5 bases, with 12 bases left between them. Germline CDR1 reads SGHTA; CDR2 reads FQGNSA. The CDR3 DNA follows: TGTGCCAGCAGCAGCTACCAGCGGACTGAAGCTTTCTTT. Translating it yields CASSSYQRTEAFF.

Only one count was recorded for this clone. This chain joins TRBV7-9 and TRBJ2-2; D is perhaps TRBD2 (6 bases). Trimming removed 3 bases from V and 1 base from J, with 15 bases in between. CDR3 length: 17 amino acids. The germline gives CDR1 SEHNR, CDR2 FQNEAQ (reference sequence). The CDR3 loop is CASSFVPSGLNTGELFF. CDR3 DNA: TGTGCCAGCAGCTTCGTTCCGAGCGGGCTGAACACCGGGGAGCTGTTTTTT.

This chain uses TRBV7-2 with TRBJ2-7, with a weak D call TRBD1 (6 bases). CDR3 length: 14 amino acids. V lost 5 bases to trimming and J lost 3 bases, with 14 bases between them. Germline CDR1 and CDR2: SGHTA and FQGNSA. This CDR3 is CASSRQAPIYEQYF. CDR3 DNA: TGTGCCAGCAGCAGACAGGCCCCGATCTACGAGCAGTACTTC.

This chain joins TRBV18 and TRBJ1-2, with 7 nucleotides matching TRBD1. Germline V CDR1 and CDR2: KGHSH, LQKENI. CDR3 length: 14 residues. V lost 3 bases to trimming and J lost 2 bases; unmatched junction nucleotides: 3. DNA for the CDR3: TGTGCCAGCTCACCGGGGACAGCGAACTATGGCTACACCTTC. Protein: CASSPGTANYGYTF. The full variable domain, with the rest looked up from reference TRBV18 and TRBJ1-2, is NAGVMQNPRHLVRRRGQEARLRCSPMKGHSHVYWYRQLPEEGLKFMVYLQKENIIDESGMPKERFSAEFPKEGPSILRIQQVVRGDSAAYFCASSPGTANYGYTFGSGTRLTVV.

The gene calls are TRBV4-3 and TRBJ2-3; the D is unclear. Germline CDR1 and CDR2: LGHNA and YSLEER. This CDR3 has 13 residues. V gave up 0 bases and J gave up 6 bases, with 7 bases separating them. CDR3 amino acids: CASSQDFRDTQYF. The CDR3 nucleotides read TGCGCCAGCAGCCAAGATTTCCGGGATACGCAGTATTTT.

The chain has TRBV19 and TRBJ2-1, with 9 bases lining up with TRBD1. CDR1 and CDR2 (germline): LNHDA, SQIVND (reference sequence). This CDR3 has 17 amino acids. The V segment lost 6 bases and the J segment 7 bases; nucleotides outside the gene matches: 16. Here the CDR3 DNA reads TGTGCCAGTAGAAAGGACAGGGGAGGTGGACGCCGGAATGAGCAGTTCTTC. Protein product: CASRKDRGGGRRNEQFF.

The chain is built from TRBV4-3 and TRBJ2-5; possible D gene TRBD2, 5 bases. The CDR3 consists of 21 residues. The germline V and J ends were trimmed by 1 base and 1 base, with 28 bases remaining between them. CDR1 and CDR2 (germline): LGHNA, YSLEER. CDR3 amino acids: CASSQGSGWYGNWAIQETQYF. In DNA form, the CDR3 reads TGCGCCAGCAGCCAAGGATCGGGATGGTACGGGAACTGGGCCATCCAAGAGACCCAGTACTTC.

The rearrangement links TRBV4-1 to TRBJ2-1; TRBD2 agrees at 9 bases. CDR1 and CDR2 from the germline V gene are MGHRA and YSYEKL. V was clipped by 2 bases and J by 7 bases; unmatched bases: 6. The CDR3 consists of 15 residues. The DNA for the CDR3 is TGCGCCAGCAGCCAAATAGGACTAGCGCCTAATGAGCAGTTCTTC. It codes for CASSQIGLAPNEQFF.

This chain joins TRBV6-5 and TRBJ2-3, with 7 bases identical to TRBD2. Germline V gene data show CDR1 as MNHEY and CDR2 as SVGAGI. The V segment lost 4 bases and the J segment 0 bases; nucleotides outside the gene matches: 1. This CDR3 has 14 amino acids. CDR3 nucleotide sequence: TGTGCCAGCAGTTGGCGGGGGAGCACAGATACGCAGTATTTT. This gives the protein CASSWRGSTDTQYF.

This clone was seen once. The chain uses TRBV7-8 and TRBJ2-7, with 7 nucleotides matching TRBD1. V dropped 2 bases and J dropped 4; count of bases not matched to a gene: 8. Germline V gene sequence: CDR1 SGHVS, CDR2 FQNEAQ. There are 15 residues in the CDR3. CDR3 amino acids: CASSLSVWDRYEQYF. CDR3 sequence (DNA): TGTGCCAGCAGCTTATCGGTCTGGGACAGATACGAGCAGTACTTC.

The chain couples TRBV5-4 to TRBJ2-7; TRBD1 matches at 7 bases. From germline, CDR1 is SGHNT and CDR2 YYREEE (reference sequence). The CDR3 contains 14 residues. Trimming at V came to 0 bases and at J to 5 bases, leaving 5 bases not matched to a gene. The CDR3 protein is CASSLDRGSDEQYF. For the CDR3, the DNA is TGTGCCAGCAGCTTGGACAGGGGTAGTGACGAGCAGTACTTC.

This clone was seen a few times. The chain recombines TRBV6-5 with TRBJ1-2; tentatively, D is TRBD1 (6 bases). Germline CDR1 is MNHEY and CDR2 is SVGAGI. This CDR3 spans 14 amino acids. The V end lost 6 bases, the J end lost 8 bases, and 19 bases lay between the germline ends. The CDR3 bases are TGTGCCAGCAGCGTTTCGGGGGGCGCGGCGGGCTACACCTTC. Protein sequence: CASSVSGGAAGYTF.

The rearrangement uses TRBV6-1 and TRBJ2-7, with a weak D call TRBD2 (6 bases). The CDR3 runs 11 residues. From germline, CDR1 is MNHNS and CDR2 SASEGT. V lost 11 bases, J lost 2 bases, and 10 bases lay in between. The CDR3 protein is CAGGGPYEQYF. The CDR3 DNA sequence: TGTGCCGGAGGAGGGCCCTACGAGCAGTACTTC.

The chain is built from TRBV30 and TRBJ2-5; D is undetermined. The J call is in doubt because the DNA end fits TRBJ2-7 better. The CDR3 is 13 residues long. The germline gives CDR1 GTSNPN, CDR2 SVGIG (reference sequence). As DNA, the CDR3 is TGTGCCTGGACCCGTGGCAGTAACTACGAGCAGTACTTC. Its translation is CAWTRGSNYEQYF.

The chain recombines TRBV9 with TRBJ2-4; the match to TRBD1 covers 9 bases. The germline V gene encodes CDR1 SGDLS and CDR2 YYNGEE. This CDR3 comprises 17 residues. The trim removed 2 bases at V and 0 bases at J, leaving 6 bases unmatched. The CDR3 sequence: CASSVGTGIIAKNIQYF. The CDR3 nucleotides read TGTGCCAGCAGCGTTGGGACAGGGATTATAGCCAAAAACATTCAGTACTTC.

V gene TRBV14 combines with J gene TRBJ2-5, with D perhaps TRBD2 (6 bases). Gene TRBJ2-7 matches the end of the DNA better, so the J call may be wrong. The length of the CDR3 is 14 residues. Looked up from germline, CDR1 is SGHDN and CDR2 is FVKESK. CDR3 in amino acids: CASNHWGVSYEQYF. As DNA, the CDR3 is TGTGCCAGCAACCACTGGGGGGTGTCCTACGAGCAGTACTTC.

The CDR3 loop reads CASKEGVDTQYF. Here the CDR3 DNA reads TGTGCCAGCAAAGAAGGGGTGGATACGCAGTATTTT. This chain connects TRBV7-9 to TRBJ2-3; TRBD1 is a possible D gene (5 bases). The germline gives CDR1 SEHNR, CDR2 FQNEAQ (reference sequence). Trimming cost V 7 bases and J 6 bases, with 11 bases left between them. The CDR3 has 12 amino acids.

This clone showed up just once. This chain uses TRBV10-1 with TRBJ1-2; D is possibly TRBD1 (6 bases). The ends were cut back, 6 bases at V and 4 bases at J, with 12 bases in the middle. Germline V gene lookup returns CDR1 WNHNN and CDR2 SYGVQD (reference sequence). This CDR3 contains 13 residues. CDR3 residues: CASSSRQVYGYTF. CDR3 coding DNA: TGCGCCAGCAGCTCCAGACAGGTCTATGGCTACACCTTC.

The CDR3 nucleotides are TGTGCCAGCAGTGACGAAGCGGGAGCCTACGAGCAGTACTTC. Translated: CASSDEAGAYEQYF. V usage is TRBV7-9 and J usage is TRBJ2-7; 8 bases agree with TRBD2. This CDR3 has 14 amino acids. The J segment lost 2 bases and the V segment lost 6 bases, leaving 6 bases of the junction unmatched. Per the germline V gene, CDR1 is SEHNR and CDR2 is FQNEAQ (reference sequence).

This chain connects TRBV7-9 to TRBJ1-5; 10 nucleotides match TRBD1. V trimming: 5 bases; J trimming: 4 bases; junction bases outside the gene matches: 14. CDR3 length equals 18 residues. Germline loops: CDR1 SEHNR, CDR2 FQNEAQ (reference sequence). CDR3 sequence reads: CASSRTGTGDVRNQPQHF. CDR3 coding DNA: TGTGCCAGCAGCCGAACCGGGACAGGGGACGTGCGGAATCAGCCCCAGCATTTT.

On this clone itself: Other DNA sequences in this sample translate to the same CDR3. V gene TRBV28 combines with J gene TRBJ1-2, with D unresolved. Germline V lookup: CDR1 MDHEN, CDR2 SYDVKM. The CDR3 has 14 amino acids. Trimming took off 5 bases at V and 0 bases at J, with 10 bases between the two ends. CDR3 loop: CASSPPGTNYGYTF. CDR3 DNA: TGTGCCAGCAGTCCGCCCGGGACTAACTATGGCTACACCTTC.

The CDR3, as DNA: TGTGCCAGCAGCTCAGGGGGACTAGATCTGTTCTTC. Its translation: CASSSGGLDLFF. The chain is built from TRBV11-2 and TRBJ2-1, with a tentative D call TRBD2 (8 bases). The CDR3 runs to 12 residues. Germline V gene data show CDR1 as SGHAT and CDR2 as FQNNGV. Trimming left V 4 bases short and J 15 bases short, with 16 bases between.

This sequence joins TRBV5-5 and TRBJ2-7; 8 positions agree with TRBD1. Germline loops: CDR1 SGHKS, CDR2 YYEKEE (reference sequence). With 2 bases clipped from V and 1 base from J, the junction kept 8 bases outside the gene matches. CDR3 length: 16 residues. The CDR3 sequence: CASSFSGQGASYEQYF. CDR3 nucleotide sequence: TGTGCCAGCAGCTTTTCCGGGCAGGGGGCATCCTACGAGCAGTACTTC.

The chain is built from TRBV27 and TRBJ1-1; TRBD1 is a possible D gene (5 bases). Trimming left V 5 bases short and J 1 base short, with 11 bases between. Germline values: CDR1 MNHEY, CDR2 SMNVEV (reference sequence). The CDR3 is 14 residues long. DNA for the CDR3: TGTGCCAGCAGTCTCCCAGGGTCGAACACTGAAGCTTTCTTT. Translated: CASSLPGSNTEAFF.

The chain uses TRBV6-6 and TRBJ1-2; D remains ambiguous. V lost 3 bases and J 7 bases, leaving 3 bases between the germline ends. CDR1 is MNHNY, CDR2 SVGAGI, per germline (reference sequence). The CDR3 loop spans 10 amino acids. The CDR3 protein is CASSYSGYTF. The CDR3 DNA is TGTGCCAGCAGTTATAGTGGCTACACCTTC.